The 28 T cell receptor beta chains below were found in one sample sequenced in a study of T cells in tumors after PD-1 blockade. The table came from immunoSEQ multiplex PCR; TCRdb's copy has only in-frame clones and leaves some out. Found here are about 63,000 clones, less than 85% of them singletons; the top ten hold about 4.8%. The sequencing used PBMCs, collected after anti-PD-1 treatment. Receptors were obtained from a human donor with basal cell carcinoma.

This clone turned up a few times. V usage is TRBV30 and J usage is TRBJ1-5; D may be TRBD1 (5 bases). This CDR3 region has 12 residues. V was cut by 1 base and J by 9 bases, with 10 bases left in between. Looked up from germline, CDR1 is GTSNPN and CDR2 is SVGIG (reference sequence). CDR3 nucleotide sequence: TGTGCCTGGAGTGAGGGGAGGGGGCCCCAGCATTTT. As protein: CAWSEGRGPQHF.

This rearrangement joins TRBV6-4 to TRBJ1-1, with TRBD1 as a possible D gene (6 bases). The CDR3 spans 14 residues. The germline gives CDR1 MRHNA, CDR2 SNTAGT. Trimming removed 3 bases at V and 7 bases at J, with 15 bases between. CDR3 nucleotide sequence: TGTGCCAGCAGTGAAGGGGGGGGCACCAGTGAAGCTTTCTTT. Translation: CASSEGGGTSEAFF.

The chain links TRBV24-1 to TRBJ2-2; D gene unclear. The V end lost 3 bases, the J end lost 3 bases, and 4 bases lay between the germline ends. Germline values: CDR1 KGHDR, CDR2 SFDVKD. This CDR3 has 13 amino acids. Here the CDR3 reads CATSDPHTGELFF. For the CDR3, the DNA is TGTGCCACCAGTGATCCTCACACCGGGGAGCTGTTTTTT.

In its sample, this clone was seen a few times. The genes are TRBV2 and TRBJ1-2; the D gene is possibly TRBD1 (5 bases). CDR3 length equals 14 residues. V was clipped by 8 bases and J by 2 bases, with 15 bases between them. Germline V gene lookup returns CDR1 SNHLY and CDR2 FYNNEI. The chain's CDR3 is CASSISTANYGYTF. The CDR3 nucleotides read TGTGCCAGCTCCATATCGACAGCGAACTATGGCTACACCTTC. The whole variable domain, remainder taken from reference TRBV2 and TRBJ1-2, is EPEVTQTPSHQVTQMGQEVILRCVPISNHLYFYWYRQILGQKVEFLVSFYNNEISEKSEIFDDQFSVERPDGSNFTLKIRSTKLEDSAMYFCASSISTANYGYTFGSGTRLTVV.

This clone was counted between two and nine times. The chain joins TRBV30 to TRBJ2-7; D not resolved. V was pared by 0 bases and J by 6 bases, with 12 bases between. This CDR3 has 13 residues. Germline V gives CDR1 GTSNPN, CDR2 SVGIG (reference sequence). The CDR3 DNA sequence: TGTGCCTGGAGTGTACTGAAAGGGTCCGAGCAGTACTTC. Translating gives CAWSVLKGSEQYF.

The J gene is TRBJ2-7, the V gene TRBV23-1; 9 nucleotides match TRBD1. TRBV23-1 belongs to the ORF category, with a function that is uncertain. This CDR3 region has 15 residues. Trimming removed 3 bases from V and 2 bases from J; junction bases left unmatched: 5. CDR3 loop: CASSHPRDRAYEQYF. CDR3 DNA sequence: TGCGCCAGCAGTCACCCCCGGGACAGGGCCTACGAGCAGTACTTC.

The chain employs TRBV18 and TRBJ1-5, with TRBD1 matching over 8 bases. Trimming at V came to 6 bases and at J to 2 bases, leaving 3 bases not matched to a gene. CDR3 length: 14 residues. The germline gives CDR1 KGHSH, CDR2 LQKENI. The CDR3 bases are TGTGCCAGCTCCTCGACAGGGGGCAATCAGCCCCAGCATTTT. This codes for CASSSTGGNQPQHF.

This clone has a handful of counts. The chain employs TRBV5-6 and TRBJ2-7, with D tentatively TRBD2 (6 bases). Trimming pared 5 bases from V and 3 bases from J, leaving 27 bases between. Germline V gene data show CDR1 as SGHDT and CDR2 as YYEEEE. This CDR3 is 18 amino acids long. The CDR3 spells CASSWTTRSLQELYEQYF. The CDR3 nucleotides are TGTGCCAGCAGTTGGACTACGCGGTCCCTTCAAGAACTCTACGAGCAGTACTTC.

The CDR3 spells CASSRGEGELFF. CDR3 DNA sequence: TGTGCCAGCAGCAGAGGGGAGGGGGAGCTGTTTTTT. The chain couples TRBV7-6 to TRBJ2-2; perhaps D is TRBD1 or TRBD2 (5 bases each). The CDR3 sequence is 12 residues long. V was pared by 5 bases and J by 8 bases, with 9 bases between. The germline V gene has CDR1 SGHVS and CDR2 FNYEAQ.

The chain uses TRBV4-1 and TRBJ2-7, with D tentatively TRBD2 (6 bases). There are 16 residues in the CDR3. The germline V gene has CDR1 MGHRA and CDR2 YSYEKL. V lost 3 bases to trimming and J lost 0 bases, with 15 bases between them. Here the CDR3 DNA reads TGCGCCAGCAGCCAGGCCCGCAGCGGGTTCTCCTACGAGCAGTACTTC. This gives the protein CASSQARSGFSYEQYF.

The chain combines TRBV18 with TRBJ2-7, with 8 bases that match TRBD1. Per germline, CDR1 KGHSH and CDR2 LQKENI. The length of the CDR3 is 13 residues. Unmatched junction bases numbered 6, after V lost 6 bases and J lost 5 bases. This CDR3 is CASSRTGRNEQYF. In DNA, the CDR3 is TGTGCCAGCTCCCGGACAGGGAGGAACGAGCAGTACTTC.

The chain links TRBV5-1 to TRBJ2-7; D perhaps matches TRBD2 (5 bases). V lost 5 bases, J lost 4 bases, and 16 bases lay in between. Germline CDR1 SGHRS, CDR2 YFSETQ. The CDR3 extends over 14 amino acids. This CDR3 reads CASRREVLQYEQYF. CDR3 nucleotide sequence: TGCGCCAGCAGGAGGGAAGTGCTTCAATACGAGCAGTACTTC.

The V call is TRBV6-6, the J call TRBJ1-5; 9 nucleotides match TRBD1. In germline, CDR1 is MNHNY, CDR2 SVGAGI (reference sequence). V gave up 7 bases and J gave up 2 bases; unmatched junction bases: 6. The CDR3 runs to 15 residues. CDR3 nucleotide sequence: TGTGCCAGCAAGCAACAGGGGGCGGGCAATCAGCCCCAGCATTTT. It codes for CASKQQGAGNQPQHF.

V and J are TRBV5-1 and TRBJ1-2, with D maybe TRBD1 (6 bases). CDR3 length: 14 residues. Germline V CDR1 and CDR2: SGHRS, YFSETQ. V lost 6 bases and J 0 bases, leaving 12 bases between the germline ends. For the CDR3, the DNA is TGCGCCAGCACGTGGGGGGCCGCTAACTATGGCTACACCTTC. Translating it yields CASTWGAANYGYTF.

The rearrangement links TRBV4-2 to TRBJ2-3; D is undetermined. Germline V CDR1 and CDR2: LGHNA, YNFKEQ. This CDR3 region has 13 residues. V lost 0 bases, J lost 6 bases, and 7 bases lay in between. CDR3 in DNA: TGTGCCAGCAGCCAAGAGGTGCGCGATACGCAGTATTTT. This translates into CASSQEVRDTQYF.

This chain connects TRBV28 to TRBJ2-3, with 13 bases matching TRBD2. V was pared by 6 bases and J by 3 bases, with 9 bases of the junction left unmatched. Germline V gene data show CDR1 as MDHEN and CDR2 as SYDVKM. CDR3 length: 17 residues. CDR3 residues: CASSTRLAGGGTDTQYF. The DNA for the CDR3 is TGTGCCAGCAGCACCCGACTAGCGGGGGGAGGGACAGATACGCAGTATTTT.

The chain couples TRBV5-1 to TRBJ2-7; D is perhaps TRBD2 (6 bases). The CDR3 consists of 15 residues. Per germline, CDR1 SGHRS and CDR2 YFSETQ. The germline V and J ends were trimmed by 0 bases and 5 bases, with 15 bases remaining between them. The CDR3 nucleotides are TGCGCCAGCAGCTTGGGTGGGTTGGGGGGAAACGAGCAGTACTTC. Translation gives CASSLGGLGGNEQYF.

The rearrangement joins TRBV4-2 to TRBJ2-1; TRBD2 aligns across 11 bases. Trimming at V came to 0 bases and at J to 7 bases, leaving 8 bases not matched to a gene. The CDR3 is made up of 17 amino acids. In germline, CDR1 is LGHNA, CDR2 YNFKEQ. In DNA, the CDR3 is TGTGCCAGCAGCCAAGATATTAGCGGGGGGGCTAATAATGAGCAGTTCTTC. The encoded protein is CASSQDISGGANNEQFF.

This clone has just a few counts. The chain recombines TRBV6-5 with TRBJ2-2; tentative D call: TRBD1 (6 bases). The germline V gene encodes CDR1 MNHEY and CDR2 SVGAGI. The CDR3 totals 15 residues. V lost 0 bases, J lost 7 bases, and 12 bases lay in between. The DNA for the CDR3 is TGTGCCAGCAGTTACTCGGGGGCGGAAAACGGGGAGCTGTTTTTT. It encodes CASSYSGAENGELFF.

This clone was seen only a few times. The gene calls are TRBV18 and TRBJ1-1; D might be TRBD1 (5 bases). Trimming cost V 4 bases and J 0 bases, with 9 bases left between them. Germline V lookup: CDR1 KGHSH, CDR2 LQKENI. This CDR3 is built from 14 residues. The CDR3 DNA follows: TGTGCCAGCTCACTGGACATCATGAACACTGAAGCTTTCTTT. It codes for CASSLDIMNTEAFF.

The chain uses TRBV5-8 and TRBJ2-2; D is unclear. The length of the CDR3 is 13 residues. Germline CDR1 and CDR2: SGHTS and YDEGEE. V was clipped by 1 base and J by 4 bases, with 5 bases between them. In DNA form, the CDR3 reads TGTGCCAGCAGCTTGTCCACCACCGGGGAGCTGTTTTTT. Residues: CASSLSTTGELFF. The full variable domain, with the rest looked up from reference TRBV5-8 and TRBJ2-2, is EAGVTQSPTHLIKTRGQQATLRCSPISGHTSVYWYQQALGLGLQFLLWYDEGEERNRGNFPPRFSGRQFPNYSSELNVNALELEDSALYLCASSLSTTGELFFGEGSRLTVL.

The chain combines TRBV7-9 with TRBJ2-4, with D possibly being TRBD1 (5 bases). Germline CDR1 SEHNR, CDR2 FQNEAQ (reference sequence). The V end was cut by 6 bases, the J end by 9 bases, with 12 bases between. This CDR3 is 12 amino acids long. In DNA, the CDR3 is TGTGCCAGCAGTTATGAAGGGGTCATTCAGTACTTC. This translates into CASSYEGVIQYF.

A few counts support this clone. The rearrangement joins TRBV24-1 to TRBJ2-3, with no clear D. The CDR3 loop spans 13 amino acids. V lost 4 bases and J 3 bases, leaving 7 bases between the germline ends. CDR1 and CDR2 from the germline V gene are KGHDR and SFDVKD. CDR3 sequence (DNA): TGTGCCACCAGTGACCCCATAACAGATACGCAGTATTTT. Amino acid sequence: CATSDPITDTQYF.

The chain couples TRBV4-2 to TRBJ1-3; perhaps TRBD1 as D (6 bases). CDR3 length equals 13 residues. Germline V CDR1 and CDR2: LGHNA, YNFKEQ. V was clipped by 4 bases and J by 4 bases, with 8 bases between them. The CDR3 coding sequence is TGTGCCAGCAGCCGGGGGGCCGGAAACACCATATATTTT. It yields the protein CASSRGAGNTIYF.

This clone was counted between two and nine times. This chain joins TRBV5-6 and TRBJ1-2; 7 bases are a match to TRBD1. The germline V gene encodes CDR1 SGHDT and CDR2 YYEEEE. The CDR3 contains 14 residues. J gave up 6 bases and V 1 base, and 6 bases lay outside the gene matches. Here the CDR3 reads CASSLNDRVDGYTF. The DNA of the CDR3 is TGTGCCAGCAGCTTGAATGACAGGGTGGATGGCTACACCTTC.

V and J are TRBV7-2 and TRBJ1-1; 8 bases are shared with TRBD1. The CDR3 length is 15 residues. CDR1 is SGHTA and CDR2 is FQGNSA in the germline V gene. After removal of 2 bases from V and 4 bases from J, the junction contained 6 bases not matched to a gene. The CDR3 region has the DNA TGTGCCAGCAGCTTAACCGGGACAGGAGGCACTGAAGCTTTCTTT. Translating gives CASSLTGTGGTEAFF.

CDR3 sequence (DNA): TGTGCCAGCAGGGGGGGACTAGACACCGGGGAGCTGTTTTTT. It specifies CASRGGLDTGELFF. The gene calls are TRBV2 and TRBJ2-2, with 8 bases identical to TRBD2. The CDR3 has 14 amino acids. V shed 6 bases and J 3 bases; nucleotides not matched to a gene: 3. CDR1 SNHLY and CDR2 FYNNEI come from the germline V gene.

The V call is TRBV6-5, the J call TRBJ1-2; TRBD1 agrees at 7 bases. The CDR3 contains 13 residues. V shed 6 bases and J 3 bases; nucleotides not matched to a gene: 4. Germline V lookup: CDR1 MNHEY, CDR2 SVGAGI. The CDR3 sequence is CASRLTGDYGYTF. In nucleotides, the CDR3 is TGTGCCAGCAGATTAACAGGGGACTATGGCTACACCTTC.